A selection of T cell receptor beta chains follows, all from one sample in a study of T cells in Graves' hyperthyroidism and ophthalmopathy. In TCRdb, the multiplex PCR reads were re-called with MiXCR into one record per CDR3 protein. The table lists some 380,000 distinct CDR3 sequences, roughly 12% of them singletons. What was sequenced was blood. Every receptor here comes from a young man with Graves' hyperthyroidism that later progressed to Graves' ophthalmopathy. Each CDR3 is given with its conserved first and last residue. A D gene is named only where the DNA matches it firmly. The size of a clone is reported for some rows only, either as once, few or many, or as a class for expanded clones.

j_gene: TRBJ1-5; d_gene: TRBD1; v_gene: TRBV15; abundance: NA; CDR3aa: CAASSDRSGTGNQPQHF; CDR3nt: TGTGCCGCCAGCAGTGATCGCAGTGGGACAGGGAATCAGCCCCAGCATTTT
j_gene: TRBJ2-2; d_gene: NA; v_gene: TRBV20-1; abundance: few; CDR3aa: CSARDPTGRGELFF; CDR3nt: TGCAGTGCTAGAGACCCGACAGGACGCGGGGAGCTGTTTTTT
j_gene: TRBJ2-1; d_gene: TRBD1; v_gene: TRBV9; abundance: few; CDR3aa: CASSAGTGGINEQFF; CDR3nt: TGTGCCAGCAGCGCCGGGACAGGGGGGATCAATGAGCAGTTCTTC
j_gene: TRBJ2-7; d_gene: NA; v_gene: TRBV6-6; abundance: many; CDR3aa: CASSYNRAGEQYF; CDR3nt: TGTGCCAGCAGTTACAATAGGGCAGGGGAGCAGTACTTC
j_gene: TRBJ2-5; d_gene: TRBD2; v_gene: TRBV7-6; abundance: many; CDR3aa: CASSFNRDTSGETQYF; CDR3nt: TGTGCCAGCAGCTTTAACCGGGATACTAGCGGAGAGACCCAGTACTTC
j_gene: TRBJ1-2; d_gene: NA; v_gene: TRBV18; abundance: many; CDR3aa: CASSPVTDYGYTF; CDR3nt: TGTGCCAGCTCACCCGTGACGGACTATGGCTACACCTTC
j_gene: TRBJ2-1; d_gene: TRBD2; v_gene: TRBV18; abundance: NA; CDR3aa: CASSPPSGGLLNEQFF; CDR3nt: TGTGCCAGCTCACCCCCTAGCGGGGGGCTTCTAAATGAGCAGTTCTTC
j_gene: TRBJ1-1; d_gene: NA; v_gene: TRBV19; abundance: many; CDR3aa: CASMGWDPRDTEAFF; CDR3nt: TGTGCCAGTATGGGGTGGGACCCGAGGGACACTGAAGCTTTCTTT
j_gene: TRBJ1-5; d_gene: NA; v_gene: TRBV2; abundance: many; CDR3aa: CASSEQGPPQHF; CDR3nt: TGTGCCAGCAGTGAACAGGGGCCGCCCCAGCATTTT
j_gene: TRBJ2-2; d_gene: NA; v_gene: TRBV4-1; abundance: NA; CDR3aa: CASSPLRRGLNTGELFF; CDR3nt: TGCGCCAGCAGCCCCTTGAGGCGGGGCCTGAACACCGGGGAGCTGTTTTTT
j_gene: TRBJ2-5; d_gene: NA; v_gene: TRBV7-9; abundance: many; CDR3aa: CASTPAAQETQYF; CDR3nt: TGCGCCAGCACCCCTGCGGCCCAAGAGACCCAGTACTTC
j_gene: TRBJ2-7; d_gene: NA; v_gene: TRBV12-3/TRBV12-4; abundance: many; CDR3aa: CASSLRRGYEQYF; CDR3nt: TGTGCCAGCAGTTTAAGGAGAGGATACGAGCAGTACTTC
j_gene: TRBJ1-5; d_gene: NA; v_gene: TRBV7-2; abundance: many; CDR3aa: CASSFGYQPQHF; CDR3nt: TGTGCCAGCAGCTTTGGTTATCAGCCCCAGCATTTT
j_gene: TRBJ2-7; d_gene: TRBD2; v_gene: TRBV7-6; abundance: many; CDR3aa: CASSLGGGPTYEQYF; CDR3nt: TGTGCCAGCAGCTTAGGCGGGGGGCCAACCTACGAGCAGTACTTC
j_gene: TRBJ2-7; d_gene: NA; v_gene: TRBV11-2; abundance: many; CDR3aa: CASSPPGGLRYEQYF; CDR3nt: TGTGCCAGCAGCCCCCCGGGTGGTTTGAGGTACGAGCAGTACTTC
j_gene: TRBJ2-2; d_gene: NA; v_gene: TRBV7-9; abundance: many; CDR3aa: CASGLRGNTGELFF; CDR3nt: TGTGCCAGCGGACTGCGGGGAAACACCGGGGAGCTGTTTTTT
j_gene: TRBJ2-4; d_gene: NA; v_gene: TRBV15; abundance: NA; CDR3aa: CATSPAGAAKNIQYF; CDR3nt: TGTGCCACCTCGCCGGCAGGAGCGGCCAAAAACATTCAGTACTTC
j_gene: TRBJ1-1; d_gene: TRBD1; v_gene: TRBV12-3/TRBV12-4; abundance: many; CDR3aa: CASSLGTGSFF; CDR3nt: TGTGCCAGCAGTTTAGGGACAGGGTCGTTCTTT
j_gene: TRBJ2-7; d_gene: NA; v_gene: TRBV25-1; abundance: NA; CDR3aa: CASSLGRGYSYEQYF; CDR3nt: TGTGCCAGCAGTCTGGGCAGGGGCTACTCCTACGAGCAGTACTTC
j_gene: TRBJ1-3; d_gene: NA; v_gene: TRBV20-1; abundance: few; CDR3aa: CSARKGDYSSGNTIYF; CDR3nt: TGCAGTGCTAGAAAGGGCGACTACAGCTCTGGAAACACCATATATTTT
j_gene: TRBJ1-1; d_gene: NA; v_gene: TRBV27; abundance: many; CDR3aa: CASGPHRDGTEAFF; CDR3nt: TGTGCCAGCGGACCCCACAGGGATGGAACTGAAGCTTTCTTT
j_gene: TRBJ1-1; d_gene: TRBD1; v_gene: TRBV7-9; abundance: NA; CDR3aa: CASSTGQGTTEAFF; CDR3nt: TGTGCCAGCAGCACCGGACAGGGGACCACTGAAGCTTTCTTT
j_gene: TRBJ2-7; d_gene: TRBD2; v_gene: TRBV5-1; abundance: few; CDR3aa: CASSPGTSVYEQYF; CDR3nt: TGCGCCAGCAGCCCCGGGACTAGCGTCTACGAGCAGTACTTC
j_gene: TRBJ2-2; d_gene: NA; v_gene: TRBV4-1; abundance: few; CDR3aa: CASSQVGTTGELFF; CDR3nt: TGCGCCAGCAGCCAAGTTGGAACGACCGGGGAGCTGTTTTTT
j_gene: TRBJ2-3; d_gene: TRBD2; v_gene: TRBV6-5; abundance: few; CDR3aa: CASSYSRQAGKRGTTDTQYF; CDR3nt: TGTGCCAGCAGTTACTCGAGGCAGGCGGGTAAGCGGGGGACCACAGATACGCAGTATTTT
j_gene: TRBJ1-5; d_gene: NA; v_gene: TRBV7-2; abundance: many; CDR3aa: CASSLWGADQPQHF; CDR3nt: TGTGCCAGCAGCTTATGGGGCGCCGATCAGCCCCAGCATTTT
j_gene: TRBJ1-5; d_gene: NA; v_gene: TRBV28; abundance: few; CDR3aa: CASSTRRGGSLNQPQHF; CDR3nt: TGTGCCAGCAGTACTCGTCGGGGTGGCTCTTTGAATCAGCCCCAGCATTTT
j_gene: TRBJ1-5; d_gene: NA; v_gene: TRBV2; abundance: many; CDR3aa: CASSEDSPNQPQHF; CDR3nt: TGTGCCAGCAGTGAGGACAGCCCCAATCAGCCCCAGCATTTT
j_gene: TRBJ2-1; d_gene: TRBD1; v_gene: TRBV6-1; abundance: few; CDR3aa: CASSILRDRADNEQFF; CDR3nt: TGTGCCAGCAGTATCCTCCGGGACAGAGCAGACAATGAGCAGTTCTTC
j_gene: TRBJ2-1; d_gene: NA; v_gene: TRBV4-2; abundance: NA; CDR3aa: CASSQDAGPSYNEQFF; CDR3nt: TGTGCCAGCAGCCAAGATGCGGGCCCTTCCTACAATGAGCAGTTCTTC
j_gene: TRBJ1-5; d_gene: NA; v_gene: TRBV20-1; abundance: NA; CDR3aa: CSARDLGQGPHQPQHF; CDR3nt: TGCAGTGCTAGAGACCTAGGGCAGGGCCCTCATCAGCCCCAGCATTTT
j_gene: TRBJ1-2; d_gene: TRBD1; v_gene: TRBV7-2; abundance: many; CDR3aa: CASSLVRGPQYGGYTF; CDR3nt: TGTGCCAGCAGCTTAGTAAGGGGGCCCCAATACGGAGGCTACACCTTC
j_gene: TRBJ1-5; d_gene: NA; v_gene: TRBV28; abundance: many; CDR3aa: CASSLLDSNQPQHF; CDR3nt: TGTGCCAGCAGTTTATTGGACAGCAATCAGCCCCAGCATTTT
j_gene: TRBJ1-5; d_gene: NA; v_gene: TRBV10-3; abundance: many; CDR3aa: CAISEEPRQPQHF; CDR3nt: TGTGCCATCAGTGAGGAACCGCGCCAGCCCCAGCATTTT
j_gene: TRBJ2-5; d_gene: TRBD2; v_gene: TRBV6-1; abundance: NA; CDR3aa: CASSYQRGHQETQYF; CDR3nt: TGTGCCAGCAGCTACCAGCGGGGGCACCAAGAGACCCAGTACTTC
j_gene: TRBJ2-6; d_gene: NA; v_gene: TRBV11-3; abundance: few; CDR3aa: CASSLGLISGANVLTF; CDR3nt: TGTGCCAGCAGCTTGGGCCTAATCTCTGGGGCCAACGTCCTGACTTTC
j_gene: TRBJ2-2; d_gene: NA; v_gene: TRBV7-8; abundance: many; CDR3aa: CASSLALWDTGELFF; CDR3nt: TGTGCCAGCAGCTTAGCTCTTTGGGACACCGGGGAGCTGTTTTTT
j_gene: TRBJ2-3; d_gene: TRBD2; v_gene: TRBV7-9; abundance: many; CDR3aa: CASGLKAGGDTDTQYF; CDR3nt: TGTGCCAGCGGCCTGAAGGCGGGGGGAGACACAGATACGCAGTATTTT
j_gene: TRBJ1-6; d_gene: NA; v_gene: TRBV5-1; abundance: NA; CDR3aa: CASSLGGTPLHF; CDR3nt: TGCGCCAGCAGCTTGGGTGGGACACCCCTCCACTTT
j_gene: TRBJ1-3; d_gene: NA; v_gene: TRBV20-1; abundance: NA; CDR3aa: CSARHSSGNTIYF; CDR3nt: TGCAGTGCTAGGCACAGTTCTGGAAACACCATATATTTT
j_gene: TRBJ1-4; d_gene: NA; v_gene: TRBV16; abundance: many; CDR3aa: CASSHHRGGQTNEKLFF; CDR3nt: TGTGCCAGCAGCCACCACCGAGGGGGGCAAACTAATGAAAAACTGTTTTTT
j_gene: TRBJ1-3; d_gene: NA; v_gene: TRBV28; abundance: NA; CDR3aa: CASSSPPGRISGNTIYF; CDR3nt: TGTGCCAGCAGTTCTCCCCCGGGACGTATCTCTGGAAACACCATATATTTT
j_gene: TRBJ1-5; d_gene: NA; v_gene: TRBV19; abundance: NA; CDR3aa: CASSIGWNQPQHF; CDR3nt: TGTGCCAGTAGTATCGGGTGGAATCAGCCCCAGCATTTT
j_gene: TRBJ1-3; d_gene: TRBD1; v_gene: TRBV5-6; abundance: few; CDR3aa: CASSFRTGKAPLNTIYF; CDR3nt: TGTGCCAGCAGCTTCCGGACAGGGAAGGCTCCCTTAAACACCATATATTTT
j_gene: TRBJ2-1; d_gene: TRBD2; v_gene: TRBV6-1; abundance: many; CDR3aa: CASQLTSGGADEQFF; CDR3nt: TGTGCCAGCCAGTTGACTAGCGGGGGGGCGGATGAGCAGTTCTTC
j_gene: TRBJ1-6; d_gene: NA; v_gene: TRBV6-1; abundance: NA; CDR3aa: CASSEEGSYNSPLHF; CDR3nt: TGTGCCAGCAGTGAAGAGGGCTCCTATAATTCACCCCTCCACTTT
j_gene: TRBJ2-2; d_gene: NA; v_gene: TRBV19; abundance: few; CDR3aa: CASSPRVTGELFF; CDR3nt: TGTGCCAGTAGTCCCAGGGTTACCGGGGAGCTGTTTTTT
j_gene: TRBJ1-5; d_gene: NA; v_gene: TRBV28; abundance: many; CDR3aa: CASSSGRQPQHF; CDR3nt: TGTGCCAGCAGCTCAGGTCGACAGCCCCAGCATTTT
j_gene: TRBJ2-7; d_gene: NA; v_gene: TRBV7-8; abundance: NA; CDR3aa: CASSLRGTDEQYF; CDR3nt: TGTGCCAGCAGTTTAAGGGGCACGGACGAGCAGTACTTC
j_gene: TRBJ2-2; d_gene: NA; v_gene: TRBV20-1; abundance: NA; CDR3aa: CSARGPGANTGELFF; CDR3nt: TGCAGTGCTAGGGGGCCAGGGGCGAACACCGGGGAGCTGTTTTTT
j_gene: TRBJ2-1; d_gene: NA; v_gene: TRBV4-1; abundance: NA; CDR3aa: CASSQWAGLNPCNEQFF; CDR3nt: TGCGCCAGCAGCCAATGGGCAGGGTTAAATCCCTGCAATGAGCAGTTCTTC
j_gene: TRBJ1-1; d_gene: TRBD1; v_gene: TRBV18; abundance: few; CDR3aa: CASSPIRGKSGTEAFF; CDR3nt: TGTGCCAGCTCACCGATCAGGGGGAAGAGCGGCACTGAAGCTTTCTTT
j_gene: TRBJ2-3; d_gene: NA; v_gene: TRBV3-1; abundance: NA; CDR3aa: CASSQEWGRFGWGADTQYF; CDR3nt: TGTGCGAGCAGCCAAGAGTGGGGTCGATTCGGTTGGGGCGCAGATACGCAGTATTTT